The entry below gives a single TCR beta chain sequence along with its context. It has no known antigen specificity. The record has no base qualities; no much larger clone is one base away. The germline V gene provides CDR1 KGHSH and CDR2 LQKENI. There are 15 amino acids in the CDR3, from cysteine to phenylalanine inclusive. Only the CDR3 DNA stays, 45 bases, in frame from base 1. Unmatched junction bases come to 9, with V trimmed by 3 bases and J by 6 bases. Donors were healthy HIV-negative adults with no recently reported acute infections or vaccinations. Only Caucasian adults living in Nashville, Tennessee, USA were represented among the donors. CD4+ T cells were enriched by magnetic negative selection, after which naive cells were positively selected on CD45RA and the negative fraction was taken as the memory subset. Blood was obtained by leukapheresis, after which PBMCs were separated by Ficoll-Histopaque density gradient centrifugation and cryopreserved in liquid nitrogen vapor phase. Analytical flow cytometry was used to check the purity and quantity of each magnetically sorted T cell population. From each sorted fraction, genomic DNA was isolated and quantified by UV absorbance on a Nanodrop 2000c.

Using the deep immunoSEQ assay, multiplex PCR amplified TCR CDR3 regions from genomic DNA. Extracted genomic DNA from each cell subset was distributed evenly across all wells of several immunoSEQ 96-well plates, and each plate was treated as a replicate. For sorted subsets, approximately 210 ng genomic DNA, equal to some 28,000 T cell genomes, was loaded into each replicate PCR. Purified libraries were measured with a Qubit 3.0 fluorometer, size-checked on a Bioanalyzer 2100, and measured again with the KAPA Library Quantification kit. Every immunoSEQ 96-well plate was sequenced on a dedicated single-read 150-cycle Illumina NextSeq 550 flow cell. In the authors' own workflow: Because the immunoSEQ output included only junctional sequences and no quality scores, the filtering could not be the same as the filtering used for full-length reads. To assign V/J genes and CDR3, sequences were annotated against IMGT germline references using PyIR, a Python wrapper for IgBLAST v1.9. Reads were removed for weak V/J assignments (E-value above 1e-6), missing CDR3, stop codons, out-of-frame junctions, or ambiguous translated residues. A V3J clonotype was defined by an identical inferred V gene, J gene, and CDR3 amino acid sequence. The percentage overlap between two repertoires was calculated by dividing the number of shared unique clonotypes by the size of the smaller repertoire. Three approaches were used to assess repertoire richness: RTK rarefaction, the Chao1 estimator, and Recon v2.1 estimates of unobserved clonotypes. For all TCRbeta clonotypes obtained by the gDNA method from a few donors, generation probabilities were computed with OLGA. TCRdb limited this immuneACCESS table to in-frame rearrangements with V and J called. A share of clones is missing; checked studies link under half to unresolved V genes, and the rest is unexplained. The V and J calls and the clone size are those of that table, but D and trimming were determined from the DNA. The sample has around 2.1 million clones on record, approximately 95% of them singletons. The ten most abundant clones make up around 0.13% of the sample.

This entry belongs to a study of shared clonotypes between healthy human individuals (TCRdb year 2020). A note on the overall study: The cohort included three men and a couple of women between 18 and 49 years of age. For each donor, CD4 naive and CD4 memory were each run on three plates, CD8 naive on two plates, and CD8 memory on one plate. To estimate repertoire size and how much clonotypes are shared between individuals, the study performed deep sequencing of blood TCR repertoires from about five healthy adults. Different laboratories and diverse techniques were used to prepare libraries and sequence TCR repertoires, to increase sequencing depth and limit assay-specific biases. Each donor's leukapheresis produced roughly between roughly 0.85 and 10 billion PBMCs. Broad study findings and their caveats: When several donors were compared, the shared fraction of clonotypes was roughly 4.8% for naive CD4, 3% to 4% for naive CD8, roughly 2.5% for memory CD4, and around 0.4% for memory CD8. Because the study included a small number of donors, the genetic and exposure-history diversity represented was limited. Sampling was restricted to blood, and TCR repertoires in tissue are likely to differ from TCR repertoires in blood. Compared with non-shared clonotypes, the clonotypes found in all four sorted-subset donors had higher generation probabilities. Larger estimated clonotype richness was generally found for naive subsets than for memory subsets. Even with the large sequencing depth, rarefaction of the sorted-subset datasets indicated that sequencing was incomplete. Pairwise subsampling indicated that sequencing depth was expected to affect the degree of clonotype sharing among donors.

The clonotype was recovered from a man aged 18 to 30 in good health. The chain is assembled from TRBV18 and TRBJ1-1, and TRBD1 aligns with 8 junction nucleotides. The sample comprised naive CD4+ T cells sorted from blood. What this sample's cell subset or site label stands for: CD45RA+ positively selected. The DNA is TGTGCCAGCTCACCCCAACCCGGACAGGGCGCTGAAGCTTTCTTT. Its product reads: CASSPQPGQGAEAFF. Reference TRBV18 and TRBJ1-1 genes cover what lies past the CDR3, so the full variable domain is NAGVMQNPRHLVRRRGQEARLRCSPMKGHSHVYWYRQLPEEGLKFMVYLQKENIIDESGMPKERFSAEFPKEGPSILRIQQVVRGDSAAYFCASSPQPGQGAEAFFGQGTRLTVV.